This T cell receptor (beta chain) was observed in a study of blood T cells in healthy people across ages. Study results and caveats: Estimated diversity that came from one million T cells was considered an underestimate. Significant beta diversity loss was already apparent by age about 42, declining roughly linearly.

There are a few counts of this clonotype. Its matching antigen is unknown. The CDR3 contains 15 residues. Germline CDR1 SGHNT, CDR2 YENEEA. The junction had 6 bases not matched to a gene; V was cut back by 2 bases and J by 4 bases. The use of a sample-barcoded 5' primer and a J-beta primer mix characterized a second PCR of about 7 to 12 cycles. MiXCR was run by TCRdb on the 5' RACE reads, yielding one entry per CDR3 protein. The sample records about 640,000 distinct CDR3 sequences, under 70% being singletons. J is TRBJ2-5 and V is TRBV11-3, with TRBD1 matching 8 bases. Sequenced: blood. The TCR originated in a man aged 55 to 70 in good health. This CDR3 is CASSLKQGVPETQYF. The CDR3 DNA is TGTGCCAGCAGCTTAAAACAGGGGGTACCAGAGACCCAGTACTTC.